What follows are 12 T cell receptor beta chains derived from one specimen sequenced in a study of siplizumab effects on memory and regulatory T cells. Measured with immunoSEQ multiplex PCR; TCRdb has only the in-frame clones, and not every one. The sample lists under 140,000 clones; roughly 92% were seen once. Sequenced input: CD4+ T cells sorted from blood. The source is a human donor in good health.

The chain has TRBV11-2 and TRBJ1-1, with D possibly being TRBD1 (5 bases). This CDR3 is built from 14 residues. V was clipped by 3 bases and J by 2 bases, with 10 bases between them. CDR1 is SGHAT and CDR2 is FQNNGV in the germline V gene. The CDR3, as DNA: TGTGCCAGCAGCTTCTCAGGGCAAAACACTGAAGCTTTCTTT. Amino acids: CASSFSGQNTEAFF.

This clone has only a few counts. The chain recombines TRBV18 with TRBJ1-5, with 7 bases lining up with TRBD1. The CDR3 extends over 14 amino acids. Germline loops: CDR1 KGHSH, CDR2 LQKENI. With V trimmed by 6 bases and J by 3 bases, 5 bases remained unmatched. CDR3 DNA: TGTGCCAGCTCCCTAGGACAGGTCAATCAGCCCCAGCATTTT. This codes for CASSLGQVNQPQHF.

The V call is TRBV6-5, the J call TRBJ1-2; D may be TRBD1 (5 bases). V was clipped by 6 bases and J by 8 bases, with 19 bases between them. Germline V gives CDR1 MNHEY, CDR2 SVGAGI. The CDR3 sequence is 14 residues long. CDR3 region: CASSRTEGGAGYTF. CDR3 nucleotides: TGTGCCAGCAGCCGAACGGAGGGAGGGGCCGGCTACACCTTC.

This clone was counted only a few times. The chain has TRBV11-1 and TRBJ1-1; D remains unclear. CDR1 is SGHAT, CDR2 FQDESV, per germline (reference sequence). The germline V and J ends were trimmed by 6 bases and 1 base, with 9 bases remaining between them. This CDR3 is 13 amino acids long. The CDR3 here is CASSLGENTEAFF. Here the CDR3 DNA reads TGTGCCAGCAGTCTCGGGGAGAACACTGAAGCTTTCTTT. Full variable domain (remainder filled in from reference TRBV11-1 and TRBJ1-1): EAEVAQSPRYKITEKSQAVAFWCDPISGHATLYWYRQILGQGPELLVQFQDESVVDDSQLPKDRFSAERLKGVDSTLKIQPAELGDSAMYLCASSLGENTEAFFGQGTRLTVV.

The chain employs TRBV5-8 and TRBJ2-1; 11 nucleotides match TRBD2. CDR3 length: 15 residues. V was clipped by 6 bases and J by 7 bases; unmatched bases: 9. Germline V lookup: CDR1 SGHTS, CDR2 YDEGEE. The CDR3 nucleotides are TGTGCCAGCACCAAAGGGACTAGCGGACGAAATGAGCAGTTCTTC. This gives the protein CASTKGTSGRNEQFF.

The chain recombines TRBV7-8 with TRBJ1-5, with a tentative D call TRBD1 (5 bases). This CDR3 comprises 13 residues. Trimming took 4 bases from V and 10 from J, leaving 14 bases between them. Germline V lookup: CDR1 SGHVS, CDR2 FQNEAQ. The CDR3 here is CASSSAGILPQHF. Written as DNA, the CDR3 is TGTGCCAGCAGCTCCGCAGGGATACTACCCCAGCATTTT.

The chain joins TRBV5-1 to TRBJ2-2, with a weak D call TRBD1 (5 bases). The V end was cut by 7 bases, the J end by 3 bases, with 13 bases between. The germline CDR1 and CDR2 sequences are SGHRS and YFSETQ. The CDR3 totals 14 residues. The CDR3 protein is CASSPPRDTGELFF. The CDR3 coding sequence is TGCGCCAGCTCACCACCCAGGGACACCGGGGAGCTGTTTTTT.

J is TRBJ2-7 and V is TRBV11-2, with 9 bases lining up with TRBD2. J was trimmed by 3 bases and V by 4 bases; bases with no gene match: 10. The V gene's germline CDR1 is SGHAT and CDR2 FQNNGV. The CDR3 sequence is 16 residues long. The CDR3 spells CASSSFFAGGLYEQYF. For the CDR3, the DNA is TGTGCCAGCAGCTCCTTCTTTGCGGGGGGGCTCTACGAGCAGTACTTC.

CDR3 sequence: CASSLSTGTTYEQYF. CDR3 sequence (DNA): TGCGCCAGCAGCTTATCGACAGGGACTACCTACGAGCAGTACTTC. J is TRBJ2-7 and V is TRBV5-1; D may correspond to TRBD1 or TRBD2 (7 bases each). Trimming stripped 2 bases from V and 2 bases from J, with 14 bases between. Germline-derived CDR1 and CDR2 are SGHRS and YFSETQ. This CDR3 contains 15 residues.

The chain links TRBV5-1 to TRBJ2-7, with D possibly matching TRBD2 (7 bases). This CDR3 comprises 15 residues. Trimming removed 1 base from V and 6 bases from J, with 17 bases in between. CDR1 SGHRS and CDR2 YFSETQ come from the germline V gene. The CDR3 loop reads CASSLYSAGAAEQYF. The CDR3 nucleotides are TGCGCCAGCAGCTTGTATTCGGCGGGGGCTGCCGAGCAGTACTTC.

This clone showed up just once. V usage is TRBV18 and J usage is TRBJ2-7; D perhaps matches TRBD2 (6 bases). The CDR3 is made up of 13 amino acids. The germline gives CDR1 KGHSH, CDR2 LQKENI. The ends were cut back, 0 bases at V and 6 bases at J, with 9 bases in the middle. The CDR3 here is CASSPPGEVEQYF. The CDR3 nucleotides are TGTGCCAGCTCACCACCAGGGGAGGTCGAGCAGTACTTC. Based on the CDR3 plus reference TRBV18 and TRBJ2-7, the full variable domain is NAGVMQNPRHLVRRRGQEARLRCSPMKGHSHVYWYRQLPEEGLKFMVYLQKENIIDESGMPKERFSAEFPKEGPSILRIQQVVRGDSAAYFCASSPPGEVEQYFGPGTRLTVT.

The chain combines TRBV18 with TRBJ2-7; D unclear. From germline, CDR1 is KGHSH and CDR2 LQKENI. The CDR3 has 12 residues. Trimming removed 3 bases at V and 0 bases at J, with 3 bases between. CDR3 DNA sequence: TGTGCCAGCTCACCGCCCTCCTACGAGCAGTACTTC. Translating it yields CASSPPSYEQYF.